The table lists the clone carrying this T cell receptor beta chain with many counts. Its specificity is unknown. This specimen comes from a study of T cells in Graves' hyperthyroidism and ophthalmopathy. Study conclusions and caveats: The authors' 13 V-J model separated ophthalmopathy from stable hyperthyroidism. Most thyroid clonotypes expanded above 0.001 were also detected in blood.

Patients affected by ophthalmopathy presented a Clinical Activity Score of at least 3, a NOSPECS grade of at least 4, and disease duration below 3 months. Clinical symptoms, serum thyroxine, TRAb, thyroid ultrasound and orbital computed tomography informed diagnoses. This CDR3 has 13 amino acids. Trimming removed 4 bases from V and 8 bases from J; junction bases left unmatched: 3. Germline V gene sequence: CDR1 LGHDT, CDR2 YNNKEL (reference sequence). The TCR beta CDR3 regions underwent amplification using RNA transcripts as the source. Using the HTBI primer set, a first-round RT-PCR was run on the TCR CDR3. TCRdb reprocessed the multiplex PCR reads with MiXCR, giving one entry per CDR3 protein. The table records around 300,000 distinct CDR3 sequences, approximately 21% of them present only once.

The specimen was blood. The rearrangement uses TRBV3-1 and TRBJ2-1; TRBD2 matches 9 bases. This TCR was sampled from a young man with Graves' ophthalmopathy. The CDR3 here is CASSRREGYEQFF. CDR3 nucleotides: TGTGCCAGCAGCCGGCGGGAGGGGTATGAGCAGTTCTTC.